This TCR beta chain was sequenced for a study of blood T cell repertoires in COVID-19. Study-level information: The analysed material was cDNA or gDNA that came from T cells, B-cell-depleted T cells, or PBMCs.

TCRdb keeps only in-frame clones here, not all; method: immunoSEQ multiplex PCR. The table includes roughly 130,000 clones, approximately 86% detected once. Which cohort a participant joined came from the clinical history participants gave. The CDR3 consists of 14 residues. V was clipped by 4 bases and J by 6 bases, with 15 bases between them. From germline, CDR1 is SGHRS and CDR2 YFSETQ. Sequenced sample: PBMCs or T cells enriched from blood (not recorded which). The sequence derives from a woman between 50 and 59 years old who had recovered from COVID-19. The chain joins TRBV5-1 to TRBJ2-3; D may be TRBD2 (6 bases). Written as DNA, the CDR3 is TGCGCCAGCAGCGTGGGACTGGATGTGGATACGCAGTATTTT. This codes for CASSVGLDVDTQYF.